The rows below give T cell receptor beta chains drawn from one sample of a study of early T cells in non-severe SARS-CoV-2 infection. TCRdb recomputed calls from the 5' RACE reads with MiXCR, one row per CDR3 protein. The sample shows about 73,000 distinct CDR3 sequences, roughly 13% of them seen only once. The source material was whole blood. The source is an adult who was a healthcare worker with PCR-confirmed SARS-CoV-2 infection or an uninfected control (not recorded which). CDR3s include the opening cysteine and the closing phenylalanine or tryptophan. The D gene is left open where the match is weak. A row's size may be missing; if present it is once, few, many or a size class.

TRBD1 | . | TRBJ2-3 | TRBV12-3/TRBV12-4 | CASSFRTGGDTQYF | TGTGCCAGCAGTTTCCGGACAGGGGGAGATACGCAGTATTTT
. | . | TRBJ2-5 | TRBV29-1 | CSAANQETQYF | TGCAGCGCGGCGAACCAAGAGACCCAGTACTTC
TRBD1 | . | TRBJ1-4 | TRBV5-1 | CASSPKTGGKEKLFF | TGCGCCAGCAGCCCAAAGACAGGGGGCAAGGAAAAACTGTTTTTT
. | . | TRBJ2-1 | TRBV18 | CASSQRDISYNEQFF | TGTGCCAGCTCCCAACGGGACATTTCATACAATGAGCAGTTCTTC
. | few | TRBJ1-1 | TRBV19 | CASSMNPGNTEAFF | TGTGCCAGTAGTATGAATCCAGGGAACACTGAAGCTTTCTTT
. | . | TRBJ2-7 | TRBV29-1 | CSVAPPGLGEQYF | TGCAGCGTTGCACCCCCGGGACTGGGGGAGCAGTACTTC
. | many | TRBJ2-7 | TRBV5-6 | CASSPRNPYEQYF | TGTGCCAGCAGCCCAAGGAACCCCTACGAGCAGTACTTC
TRBD2 | . | TRBJ2-1 | TRBV2 | CASSAGTTNEQFF | TGTGCCAGCAGCGCCGGGACTACCAATGAGCAGTTCTTC
TRBD1 | . | TRBJ2-7 | TRBV9 | CASSVGAGTGAGDEQYF | TGTGCCAGCAGCGTAGGTGCCGGGACAGGGGCCGGGGACGAGCAGTACTTC
. | many | TRBJ2-3 | TRBV13 | CASSLLARRDGRSSTDTQYF | TGTGCCAGCAGCTTATTAGCGCGGAGGGACGGCAGGTCTAGCACAGATACGCAGTATTTT
TRBD2 | many | TRBJ2-3 | TRBV29-1 | CSVVGGASGDTQYF | TGCAGCGTTGTCGGGGGGGCCAGTGGGGATACGCAGTATTTT
TRBD2 | few | TRBJ2-1 | TRBV5-4 | CASSYPGTRDEQFF | TGTGCCAGCAGCTACCCAGGGACTAGGGATGAGCAGTTCTTC
. | few | TRBJ1-1 | TRBV7-9 | CASRERRGTEAFF | TGTGCCAGCAGAGAGAGGAGGGGGACTGAAGCTTTCTTT
TRBD1 | . | TRBJ1-1 | TRBV29-1 | CSVAQGASEAFF | TGCAGCGTTGCCCAGGGGGCTTCTGAAGCTTTCTTT
TRBD1 | . | TRBJ1-2 | TRBV14 | CASSQQRTGEGYTF | TGTGCCAGCAGCCAGCAAAGGACAGGGGAAGGCTACACCTTC
TRBD1 | many | TRBJ1-4 | TRBV4-1 | CASSQTGTGGEKLFF | TGCGCCAGCAGCCAGACCGGGACAGGGGGAGAAAAACTGTTTTTT